This T cell receptor beta chain was identified in a study of CXCR3-negative and CXCR3-positive naive CD8 T cells (dated by TCRdb to the late 2010s). For the study in its entirety: In total, 120 million to 150 million TRB reads were obtained, which works out to roughly 1.5 +/- 0.3 million reads per library. The diversity and physicochemical repertoire analyses included about a dozen donors pooled from two independent experiments. TRBV-TRBJ cluster analysis included naive subsets from about 5 donors and memory cells from 3 donors.

TCRdb records NextSeq 550 as the sequencer. The Human TCR Profiling Kit (MiLaboratory) was used to make UMI-labeled 5' RACE TRB cDNA libraries. The full amount of extracted RNA was used for cDNA synthesis, and the full amount of resulting cDNA was used for PCR amplification. Libraries were prepared in parallel with an identical number of PCR cycles. As for how the authors treated the data: With a requirement of at least two reads per UMI, MIGEC and MiXCR extracted about 50,000 +/- 10,000 unique UMI-labeled TRB cDNA molecules per library. On average, each library contained about 40,000 +/- 10,000 functional in-frame TRB CDR3 nucleotide clonotypes without stop codons. After downsampling to 5000 UMI-labeled TRB molecules per sample, diversity metrics such as normalized Shannon-Wiener and Chao1 were calculated in VDJtools. VDJtools was used to calculate clonotype-size-weighted physicochemical properties of the central five CDR3 residues, namely interaction energy, strength, volume and Kidera factor 4. TCRdb reprocessed the raw reads; every CDR3 protein sequence is a single record, and DNA is not supplied. In this record, the V and J calls reflect TCRdb's handling and not the investigators' own analysis. The table for this sample lists around 140,000 distinct CDR3 sequences. Of the sample, around 0.41% is held by the ten largest clones.

Sequences LGHNA (CDR1) and YSLEER (CDR2) are obtained from the germline V gene. Spanning cysteine to phenylalanine, the CDR3 consists of 16 amino acids. DNA was not recorded. Remarks on this clonotype: It lacks a known antigen.

The paper's findings and limits, for the study overall: Freshly isolated PBMCs were used for most assays because CXCR3 expression went down partially after cryopreservation. Compared with CXCR3-negative naive cells, CXCR3-positive naive cells had TRB CDR3s with higher hydrophobicity (lower Kidera factor 4), lower energy, and higher strength and volume indices. Within the same donor, TRBV-TRBJ usage looked similar between naive CXCR3-negative and CXCR3-positive cells, but memory cells had distinct patterns. Because surface CD5, which is linked to self-reactivity in mice, was comparable between the naive subsets, TCR interaction strength was also inferred from the physicochemical properties of TRB CDR3s. Comparably high repertoire diversity was found in both naive subsets, whereas much lower repertoire diversity was found in memory CD8+ T cells.

Each CD8+ T cell subset was flow-sorted in triplicate, and some 300,000 cells per subset were placed directly into RLT lysis buffer. Naive CD8+ T cells were defined stringently as CD45RO-CCR7+CD27+CD95- to exclude memory contaminants. Peripheral blood mononuclear cells were isolated from buffy coats by standard density gradient centrifugation. A FACSAria III was used to flow-sort naive CD8+ T cells into CXCR3-negative and CXCR3-positive populations. Total RNA was extracted from sorted cells with an RNeasy Mini Kit. This receptor was identified in a human donor in good health. Some clones in this sample may be carry-over from other donors' samples. Rearrangement joined TRBV4-3 to TRBJ2-7; as DNA is missing, the TRBD2 call by TCRdb cannot be tested. Sequencing was done on a sample of naive CXCR3+ CD8+ T cells from blood. The sample's cell subset or site, from its label and the paper: CD45RO-CCR7+CD27+CD95- naive CD8+ T cells expressing CXCR3 (TNR3+). The CDR3 amino acid sequence is: CASSPELAGGPYEQYF.